This passage covers 26 T cell receptor beta chains from one sample sequenced in a study of T-cell reconstitution after alpha-beta-depleted transplantation in children (dated by TCRdb to the mid-2010s). Library preparation was by PCR. Sequencing instrument: Illumina HiSeq 2500. Molecular barcoding was employed in the preparation of TCR libraries, with unique molecular identifiers being used to normalize TCRbeta repertoire quantification. TCRdb redid the processing of the public reads, applying fastp at Q25 and MiXCR, and retained in-frame beta chains. Duplicate CDR3 protein sequences are folded into a single record with the most common DNA and genes. This sample is represented by fewer than 350,000 distinct CDR3 sequences; under 14% of them were singletons. Around a quarter of the sample is in the top ten clones. The treatment or condition label of this sample denotes: allogeneic hematopoietic cell transplantation with graft depleted of TCRalphabeta T cells and CD19 B cells.

This specimen was peripheral blood, taken 180 days after TCRalphabeta/CD19-depleted stem cell transplant. The receptors shown here come from a male patient aged 2-15 years who had a stem cell transplant for chronic granulomatous disease, so the T cells may come from the graft donor.

This clonotype appeared many times. In DNA form, the CDR3 reads TGCAGTGCTAGAGTGCTTAGCGGAATCTCCACAGATACGCAGTATTTT. Amino acids: CSARVLSGISTDTQYF. V and J are TRBV20-1 and TRBJ2-3; a weak D match, TRBD2 (6 bases). Germline CDR1 and CDR2: DFQATT and SNEGSKA (reference sequence). This CDR3 is built from 16 residues. V lost 1 base, J lost 2 bases, and 16 bases lay in between.

The V call is TRBV12-3 or TRBV12-4, the J call TRBJ2-2, with a possible D match to TRBD2 (5 bases). The CDR3 loop spans 15 amino acids. Trimming pared 7 bases from V and 6 bases from J, leaving 18 bases between. CDR3 in amino acids: CASTRGSGFAGELFF. The CDR3 region has the DNA TGTGCCAGCACCCGGGGATCGGGGTTTGCCGGGGAGCTGTTTTTT.

This clonotype was observed a few times. The genes are TRBV5-5 and TRBJ1-2; 8 bases match TRBD1. The CDR3 is made up of 13 amino acids. The trim removed 5 bases at V and 7 bases at J, leaving 7 bases unmatched. Germline V gene sequence: CDR1 SGHKS, CDR2 YYEKEE (reference sequence). CDR3 DNA: TGTGCCAGCAGGCCCCAGGGGGCGTCTGGCTACACCTTC. It is translated as CASRPQGASGYTF.

This clonotype was recorded many times. The rearrangement joins TRBV7-6 to TRBJ2-2; 7 bases line up with TRBD2. This CDR3 is 17 amino acids long. The germline V gene has CDR1 SGHVS and CDR2 FNYEAQ. Unmatched junction bases numbered 15, after V lost 4 bases and J lost 7 bases. The CDR3, as DNA: TGTGCCAGCAGCTCCACCCGCGGCCGAGGGGAGGGCGGGGAGCTGTTTTTT. It translates to CASSSTRGRGEGGELFF. Full variable domain (missing parts from reference TRBV7-6 and TRBJ2-2): GAGVSQSPRYKVTKRGQDVALRCDPISGHVSLYWYRQALGQGPEFLTYFNYEAQQDKSGLPNDRFSAERPEGSISTLTIQRTEQRDSAMYRCASSSTRGRGEGGELFFGEGSRLTVL.

This clonotype was seen at least ten times. The J gene is TRBJ2-4, the V gene TRBV18; tentatively, D is TRBD1 or TRBD2 (5 bases each). Trimming took off 3 bases at V and 1 base at J, with 13 bases between the two ends. The CDR3 runs 16 residues. Germline V gene sequence: CDR1 KGHSH, CDR2 LQKENI. Here the CDR3 reads CASSPLGEGAKNIQYF. In DNA form, the CDR3 reads TGTGCCAGCTCACCTTTGGGGGAAGGGGCCAAAAACATTCAGTACTTC.

A note on this clonotype: A much bigger clone sits one base away, suggesting this may be a read error. The rearrangement uses TRBV3-1 and TRBJ2-7, with a weak D call TRBD1 (5 bases). Germline V CDR1 and CDR2: LGHDT, YNNKEL (reference sequence). V was clipped by 4 bases and J by 0 bases, with 13 bases between them. The CDR3 spans 15 residues. CDR3 nucleotides: TGTGCCAGCAGCCGAGAAACAGGAAACTCCTACGAGCAGTACTTC. Its protein is CASSRETGNSYEQYF.

The genes are TRBV19 and TRBJ2-1, with D possibly being TRBD1 or TRBD2 (5 bases each). The V gene's germline CDR1 is LNHDA and CDR2 SQIVND (reference sequence). The CDR3 has 14 residues. Trimming took 6 bases from V and 5 from J, leaving 14 bases between them. The CDR3 DNA reads as TGTGCCAGTAGACCGGGACCCCGGAACAATGAGCAGTTCTTC. Protein sequence: CASRPGPRNNEQFF.

This clonotype was counted once. This may stem from a read error, because a much larger clone lies one nucleotide away. The CDR3 sequence is CAGSAGLAYIGELFF. DNA for the CDR3: TGTGCCGGATCCGCGGGACTAGCGTACATCGGGGAGCTGTTTTTT. The chain links TRBV12-3 or TRBV12-4 to TRBJ2-2, with TRBD2 identical over 10 bases. This CDR3 has 15 residues. Unmatched junction bases numbered 13, after V lost 11 bases and J lost 7 bases.

This clonotype was found many times. The chain combines TRBV7-9 with TRBJ1-4, with no clear D. The CDR3 is 15 amino acids. Trimming removed 2 bases from V and 4 bases from J, with 11 bases in between. Per the germline V gene, CDR1 is SEHNR and CDR2 is FQNEAQ (reference sequence). DNA for the CDR3: TGTGCCAGCAGCTTACCCCAGGCCCTTAATGAAAAACTGTTTTTT. Residues: CASSLPQALNEKLFF.

This clonotype was observed at least ten times. The chain carries TRBV7-7 and TRBJ2-1, with 8 bases identical to TRBD1. With V trimmed by 4 bases and J by 3 bases, 2 bases remained unmatched. Germline assignment: CDR1 SSHAT and CDR2 FNYEAQ (reference sequence). The CDR3 sequence is 14 residues long. The CDR3 here is CASSSGTGYNEQFF. CDR3 nucleotide sequence: TGTGCCAGCAGCTCCGGGACAGGCTACAATGAGCAGTTCTTC.

In this sample, this clonotype turned up many times. The chain recombines TRBV20-1 with TRBJ2-2; 9 nucleotides line up with TRBD1. Germline CDR1 DFQATT, CDR2 SNEGSKA (reference sequence). V lost 3 bases to trimming and J lost 6 bases; unmatched junction nucleotides: 14. This CDR3 contains 17 residues. The CDR3 spells CSARRGRRTGEAGELFF. The CDR3 DNA follows: TGCAGTGCTAGGAGGGGACGACGGACAGGGGAGGCCGGGGAGCTGTTTTTT.

The table lists this clonotype with many counts. The chain is built from TRBV4-2 and TRBJ2-7, with D perhaps being TRBD1 or TRBD2 (5 bases each). CDR1 and CDR2 (germline): LGHNA, YNFKEQ. The CDR3 totals 16 residues. Trimming shortened V by 4 bases and J by 2 bases, and 18 bases separated the two germline ends. This CDR3 reads CASSPGEGKGTYEQYF. The CDR3 bases are TGTGCCAGCAGCCCGGGCGAGGGGAAAGGAACCTACGAGCAGTACTTC.

The table lists this clonotype with many counts. The chain links TRBV20-1 to TRBJ1-3; D gene uncertain. The CDR3 is made up of 13 amino acids. V dropped 3 bases and J dropped 2 bases, with 8 bases sitting between them. Germline CDR1 DFQATT, CDR2 SNEGSKA (reference sequence). In nucleotides, the CDR3 is TGCAGTGCTAGTTGGGTGACTGGAAACACCATATATTTT. It yields the protein CSASWVTGNTIYF.

At least ten counts were recorded for this clonotype. This rearrangement joins TRBV20-1 to TRBJ2-1; the D is unclear. The V gene's germline CDR1 is DFQATT and CDR2 SNEGSKA (reference sequence). The germline V and J ends were trimmed by 0 bases and 4 bases, with 10 bases remaining between them. The CDR3 consists of 14 residues. The CDR3 protein is CSARDLGRYNEQFF. The DNA for the CDR3 is TGCAGTGCTAGAGATTTGGGCCGGTACAATGAGCAGTTCTTC.

This clonotype has ten or more counts. The genes are TRBV12-3 or TRBV12-4 and TRBJ2-7, with D maybe TRBD2 (6 bases). The length of the CDR3 is 14 residues. V lost 3 bases to trimming and J lost 3 bases, with 12 bases between them. The CDR3 sequence is CASSFSGVRYEQYF. The DNA for the CDR3 is TGTGCCAGCAGTTTTTCGGGAGTTCGCTACGAGCAGTACTTC.

This clonotype was picked up many times. V and J are TRBV7-2 and TRBJ2-1; no definite D call. Trimming pared 1 base from V and 0 bases from J, leaving 7 bases between. The germline CDR1 and CDR2 sequences are SGHTA and FQGNSA. The length of the CDR3 is 15 residues. CDR3 sequence: CASSLVGVSYNEQFF. The CDR3 bases are TGTGCCAGCAGCTTAGTTGGGGTCTCCTACAATGAGCAGTTCTTC.

This clonotype was found many times. The chain combines TRBV6-4 with TRBJ2-1, with D possibly matching TRBD2 (6 bases). Germline assignment: CDR1 MRHNA and CDR2 SNTAGT. Trimming cost V 0 bases and J 8 bases, with 14 bases left between them. The CDR3 consists of 15 residues. CDR3 amino acids: CASSDSAGGVDEQFF. For the CDR3, the DNA is TGTGCCAGCAGTGACTCGGCCGGAGGGGTTGATGAGCAGTTCTTC.

This clonotype was detected ten times or more. CDR3: CASRFQGVPEQYF. CDR3 nucleotides: TGTGCCAGCAGATTTCAGGGGGTCCCCGAGCAGTACTTC. The chain recombines TRBV12-3 or TRBV12-4 with TRBJ2-7; TRBD1 matches 7 bases. V lost 6 bases to trimming and J lost 6 bases; unmatched junction nucleotides: 8. The CDR3 is made up of 13 amino acids.

This clonotype has ten or more counts. The rearrangement links TRBV18 to TRBJ1-5, with 12 bases that match TRBD1. Germline V gene data show CDR1 as KGHSH and CDR2 as LQKENI. This CDR3 region has 17 residues. V was clipped by 4 bases and J by 4 bases; unmatched bases: 8. CDR3 protein: CASSQGDRGLRNQPQHF. The CDR3 nucleotides are TGTGCCAGCTCACAGGGGGACAGGGGGCTACGGAATCAGCCCCAGCATTTT.

The chain combines TRBV19 with TRBJ2-2; no reliable D call. The length of the CDR3 is 12 residues. The ends were cut back, 3 bases at V and 7 bases at J, with 6 bases in the middle. The V gene's germline CDR1 is LNHDA and CDR2 SQIVND (reference sequence). CDR3 sequence (DNA): TGTGCCAGTAGTATTAGGGACGGGGAGCTGTTTTTT. It encodes CASSIRDGELFF.

This clonotype was seen a few times. In DNA form, the CDR3 reads TGTGCCAGCAGCTACACCCTCTCGACTAGCGGGGGCTCCTACGAGCAGTACTTC. This sequence encodes CASSYTLSTSGGSYEQYF. J is TRBJ2-7 and V is TRBV11-1; 12 nucleotides match TRBD2. The CDR3 loop spans 18 amino acids. With 4 bases clipped from V and 0 bases from J, the junction kept 10 bases outside the gene matches. CDR1 SGHAT and CDR2 FQDESV come from the germline V gene (reference sequence).

This clonotype appeared many times. V and J are TRBV9 and TRBJ1-2, with D uncertain. CDR1 and CDR2 from the germline V gene are SGDLS and YYNGEE. This CDR3 has 14 residues. The ends were cut back, 0 bases at V and 2 bases at J, with 8 bases in the middle. CDR3 DNA: TGTGCCAGCAGCGTAGGAGACACAAACTATGGCTACACCTTC. Encoded protein: CASSVGDTNYGYTF.

This clonotype was observed many times. The gene calls are TRBV7-2 and TRBJ2-7; no clear D. Trimming left V 3 bases short and J 2 bases short, with 8 bases between. The germline gives CDR1 SGHTA, CDR2 FQGNSA. The CDR3 has 13 residues. CDR3 sequence: CASSFGAAYEQYF. The DNA for the CDR3 is TGTGCCAGCAGCTTTGGAGCAGCCTACGAGCAGTACTTC. The full variable domain, rest sourced from reference TRBV7-2 and TRBJ2-7, is GAGVSQSPSNKVTEKGKDVELRCDPISGHTALYWYRQSLGQGLEFLIYFQGNSAPDKSGLPSDRFSAERTGGSVSTLTIQRTQQEDSAVYLCASSFGAAYEQYFGPGTRLTVT.

The gene calls are TRBV29-1 and TRBJ2-7, with TRBD1 as a possible D gene (9 bases). Germline CDR1 SQVTM, CDR2 ANQGSEA. CDR3 size: 19 residues. The V end lost 4 bases, the J end lost 3 bases, and 31 bases lay between the germline ends. CDR3 protein: CSVAPWDRESTSEIYEQYF. CDR3 DNA: TGCAGCGTTGCGCCCTGGGACAGGGAATCGACTAGCGAAATCTACGAGCAGTACTTC.

To note about this clonotype: A much larger clone sits a single nucleotide away, making a read error possible. The chain has TRBV6-5 and TRBJ2-7; 7 bases are shared with TRBD1. The CDR3 contains 15 residues. The ends lost 2 bases at V and 6 bases at J; junction bases unmatched: 10. CDR1 MNHEY and CDR2 SVGAGI come from the germline V gene. The CDR3 DNA reads as TGTGCCAGCAGTTACACGGACAGGTCTCCTTCCGAGCAGTACTTC. It codes for CASSYTDRSPSEQYF.

This clonotype showed up many times. V gene TRBV20-1 combines with J gene TRBJ2-7; D gene unclear. CDR1 and CDR2 from the germline V gene are DFQATT and SNEGSKA (reference sequence). Trimming pared 6 bases from V and 2 bases from J, leaving 14 bases between. The CDR3 is made up of 13 amino acids. The CDR3 bases are TGCAGTGCCACCGGCTCTGGTACCTACGAGCAGTACTTC. Encoded protein: CSATGSGTYEQYF.